Below, 22 T cell receptor beta chains from the same sample are listed, as sequenced in a study of blood T cell repertoires in COVID-19. The repertoire was sequenced with immunoSEQ multiplex PCR; TCRdb's copy has only in-frame clones and lacks some. The sample has approximately 160,000 clones; 65% to 85% are singletons. Sequenced material: PBMCs or T cells enriched from blood (not recorded which). Source of these receptors: a man aged 35 to 55 who had recovered from COVID-19.

The genes are TRBV5-4 and TRBJ2-4; 8 bases are a match to TRBD1. The CDR3 is made up of 12 amino acids. Per germline, CDR1 SGHNT and CDR2 YYREEE (reference sequence). J gave up 15 bases and V 4 bases, and 9 bases lay outside the gene matches. This CDR3 reads CASSVGQGGVYF. CDR3 coding DNA: TGTGCCAGCAGCGTCGGACAGGGCGGTGTGTACTTC.

This clone was counted once. The gene calls are TRBV14 and TRBJ1-4, with 8 bases identical to TRBD1. CDR1 is SGHDN, CDR2 FVKESK, per germline. The CDR3 sequence is 15 residues long. The J segment lost 8 bases and the V segment lost 1 base, leaving 6 bases of the junction unmatched. The CDR3 sequence is CASSQGPGGREKLFF. The CDR3 region has the DNA TGTGCCAGCAGCCAAGGGCCAGGGGGCCGCGAAAAACTGTTTTTT.

CDR3 in amino acids: CATSGSDRGSYGYTF. The CDR3 coding sequence is TGTGCCACCAGTGGGTCGGACAGGGGATCCTATGGCTACACCTTC. This chain connects TRBV24-1 to TRBJ1-2, with TRBD1 identical over 9 bases. CDR3 length equals 15 residues. Germline values: CDR1 KGHDR, CDR2 SFDVKD. The junction had 7 bases not matched to a gene; V was cut back by 5 bases and J by 4 bases.

The chain links TRBV11-3 to TRBJ2-7; 14 positions agree with TRBD2. CDR3 length equals 20 residues. V shed 1 base and J 0 bases; nucleotides not matched to a gene: 11. CDR1 is SGHNT, CDR2 YENEEA, per germline. In DNA form, the CDR3 reads TGTGCCAGCAGCTTAGCGGGACTAGCGGGGGCCACACCGCACTCCTACGAGCAGTACTTC. This codes for CASSLAGLAGATPHSYEQYF.

The chain has TRBV5-4 and TRBJ2-1; unclear D gene. Germline loops: CDR1 SGHNT, CDR2 YYREEE (reference sequence). The CDR3 covers 13 residues. V was trimmed by 0 bases and J by 8 bases, leaving 9 bases between them. CDR3 DNA sequence: TGTGCCAGCAGCTTGGCCCCACAAGATGAGCAGTTCTTC. It specifies CASSLAPQDEQFF.

This rearrangement joins TRBV7-9 to TRBJ1-1; TRBD1 aligns across 7 bases. Germline V gene lookup returns CDR1 SEHNR and CDR2 FQNEAQ (reference sequence). CDR3 length: 14 residues. V gave up 5 bases and J gave up 1 base; unmatched junction bases: 4. CDR3 loop: CASSRYRGNTEAFF. CDR3 coding DNA: TGTGCCAGCAGCCGATACAGGGGGAACACTGAAGCTTTCTTT.

The gene calls are TRBV9 and TRBJ2-3; D is uncertain. Germline V lookup: CDR1 SGDLS, CDR2 YYNGEE. Trimming left V 2 bases short and J 2 bases short, with 3 bases between. The CDR3 contains 12 residues. This chain's CDR3 is CASSVFTDTQYF. CDR3 DNA: TGTGCCAGCAGCGTCTTCACAGATACGCAGTATTTT.

The chain is built from TRBV11-3 and TRBJ2-1; the match to TRBD2 covers 9 bases. Germline CDR1 reads SGHNT; CDR2 reads YENEEA. V trimming: 1 base; J trimming: 8 bases; junction bases outside the gene matches: 3. The CDR3 runs 14 residues. Here the CDR3 DNA reads TGTGCCAGCAGCTTAGGGCTAGCGGGGTATGAGCAGTTCTTC. This sequence encodes CASSLGLAGYEQFF.

The chain carries TRBV2 and TRBJ2-3; 11 bases are shared with TRBD2. CDR3 size: 15 residues. Germline V gene data show CDR1 as SNHLY and CDR2 as FYNNEI. The junction had 8 bases not matched to a gene; V was cut back by 11 bases and J by 1 base. The CDR3 sequence is CARGTSGSGTDTQYF. For the CDR3, the DNA is TGTGCCCGGGGGACTAGCGGATCTGGCACAGATACGCAGTATTTT.

This clone has just one count. The CDR3 nucleotides are TGTGCCAGCAGTGAAGCGCCCCTTGTGGGCGGGACTAATGAAAAACTGTTTTTT. Amino acid sequence: CASSEAPLVGGTNEKLFF. The gene calls are TRBV6-1 and TRBJ1-4, with D unclear. The germline V gene encodes CDR1 MNHNS and CDR2 SASEGT. The ends were cut back, 0 bases at V and 2 bases at J, with 16 bases in the middle. The length of the CDR3 is 18 residues.

There are a few counts of this clone. The rearrangement links TRBV5-1 to TRBJ1-5; possibly TRBD1 for D (5 bases). Germline lookup yields CDR1 SGHRS and CDR2 YFSETQ. The CDR3 is made up of 15 amino acids. The V gene lost 0 bases and the J gene lost 4 bases, with 11 bases spanning the gap. The CDR3 nucleotides read TGCGCCAGCAGCTTGGAGGGGATTGGTAATCAGCCCCAGCATTTT. It is translated as CASSLEGIGNQPQHF.

The chain carries TRBV14 and TRBJ1-2; unclear D gene. CDR3 length: 14 amino acids. Germline V CDR1 and CDR2: SGHDN, FVKESK. V was cut by 1 base and J by 4 bases, with 10 bases left in between. Here the CDR3 reads CASSQVRGSYGYTF. The CDR3 DNA follows: TGTGCCAGCAGCCAAGTGCGCGGAAGCTATGGCTACACCTTC.

This sequence joins TRBV11-1 and TRBJ1-1; the D gene is possibly TRBD1 (6 bases). The V end lost 5 bases, the J end lost 7 bases, and 14 bases lay between the germline ends. Germline loops: CDR1 SGHAT, CDR2 FQDESV (reference sequence). This CDR3 is built from 13 residues. CDR3 coding DNA: TGTGCCAGCAGCGTAACGGGACAAATTGAAGCTTTCTTT. Translation: CASSVTGQIEAFF.

This clone was counted only a few times. The rearrangement joins TRBV7-9 to TRBJ1-2, with 12 bases aligning to TRBD1. The J segment lost 5 bases and the V segment lost 5 bases, leaving 12 bases of the junction unmatched. CDR3 size: 17 residues. Germline assignment: CDR1 SEHNR and CDR2 FQNEAQ (reference sequence). As DNA, the CDR3 is TGTGCCAGCAGCCCAGCCGGGACAGGGGGCCGCTCATATGGCTACACCTTC. As protein: CASSPAGTGGRSYGYTF.

The V call is TRBV10-3, the J call TRBJ1-1; D gene unclear. The ends were cut back, 7 bases at V and 2 bases at J, with 14 bases in the middle. The CDR3 contains 14 residues. Germline assignment: CDR1 ENHRY and CDR2 SYGVKD. The CDR3 sequence is CAITRTELNTEAFF. In DNA, the CDR3 is TGTGCCATCACTAGGACTGAGCTAAACACTGAAGCTTTCTTT.

The chain carries TRBV13 and TRBJ1-2, with 10 positions matching TRBD1. Trimming took 5 bases from V and 3 from J; bases not matched to a gene: 12. The CDR3 is 17 amino acids. Germline CDR1 PRHDT, CDR2 FYEKMQ (reference sequence). In DNA form, the CDR3 reads TGTGCCAGCAGCCAACCGGACAGGGGGTCTCTTCACTATGGCTACACCTTC. Residues: CASSQPDRGSLHYGYTF.

The chain has TRBV6-5 and TRBJ1-6, with D uncertain. Germline CDR1 MNHEY, CDR2 SVGAGI. Between the trimmed V and J ends, which lost 10 bases and 5 bases, there was a span of 12 bases. This CDR3 region has 13 residues. The CDR3 loop is CATNVLDNSPLHF. CDR3 in DNA: TGTGCCACTAATGTTCTGGATAATTCACCCCTCCACTTT.

This clone was seen a few times. The CDR3 nucleotides are TGTGCCAGCAGCCAAGACCGGGGACATTATTCCCCTTTCAACTATGGCTACACCTTC. It is translated as CASSQDRGHYSPFNYGYTF. This rearrangement joins TRBV14 to TRBJ1-2, with D possibly matching TRBD1 (6 bases). V gave up 0 bases and J gave up 2 bases, with 22 bases separating them. Germline-derived CDR1 and CDR2 are SGHDN and FVKESK. The CDR3 length is 19 residues.

The genes are TRBV6-5 and TRBJ2-5, with D possibly matching TRBD2 (6 bases). This CDR3 comprises 14 residues. The germline V gene encodes CDR1 MNHEY and CDR2 SVGAGI. V shed 6 bases and J shed 2 bases, with 13 bases lying between them. As DNA, the CDR3 is TGTGCCAGCAGCCGCGGGACGGAACAAGAGACCCAGTACTTC. This translates into CASSRGTEQETQYF.

The chain carries TRBV5-6 and TRBJ2-5; 11 bases map to TRBD1. Germline V gives CDR1 SGHDT, CDR2 YYEEEE. V shed 3 bases, J shed 1 base, and the junction held 8 bases outside the gene matches. The CDR3 extends over 17 amino acids. The CDR3 reads CASSSTRGQGGQETQYF. In nucleotides, the CDR3 is TGTGCCAGCAGCTCAACTAGGGGACAGGGGGGCCAAGAGACCCAGTACTTC.

The gene calls are TRBV5-1 and TRBJ2-3; tentative D call: TRBD2 (5 bases). V lost 1 base and J 0 bases, leaving 9 bases between the germline ends. The CDR3 length is 15 residues. Germline loops: CDR1 SGHRS, CDR2 YFSETQ. The CDR3 spells CASSLMGASTDTQYF. The CDR3 coding sequence is TGCGCCAGCAGCTTGATGGGAGCTAGCACAGATACGCAGTATTTT.

The V gene is TRBV13, the J gene TRBJ2-3; possible D gene TRBD2, 6 bases. The CDR3 extends over 12 amino acids. V shed 5 bases and J shed 8 bases, with 11 bases lying between them. Germline V gene sequence: CDR1 PRHDT, CDR2 FYEKMQ (reference sequence). The CDR3 sequence is CASSPQGGTQYF. Written as DNA, the CDR3 is TGTGCCAGCAGCCCTCAGGGAGGTACGCAGTATTTT.